This T cell receptor beta chain comes out of a study of chronic HIV infection and antiretroviral therapy (dated by TCRdb to the mid-2010s). This clonotype was seen a few times. The clone's antigen remains unknown. One junction end does not reproduce the germline sequence, and a read error may be involved. Library preparation employed 5' RACE. The instrument given in TCRdb is Illumina MiSeq. TCRdb redid the processing of the public reads, applying fastp at Q25 and MiXCR, and retained in-frame beta chains. A single entry per CDR3 protein holds the most common genes and DNA from its merged rows. The sample table contains some 37,000 distinct CDR3 sequences; only one count was recorded for approximately 7.4% of them. The ten largest clones take up 2.9% of the sample. CDR1 SQVTM and CDR2 ANQGSEA are derived from the germline V gene. Measured from the cysteine to the phenylalanine, the CDR3 is 12 residues long. Left in the record is the CDR3 DNA by itself, 36 bases read in frame from the first base.

The receptor's source is an adult who had HIV and had not received antiretroviral therapy, or was an uninfected healthy control (not recorded which). The chain is made from TRBV29-1 and TRBJ2-2, with the D gene uncertain. The sample was peripheral blood. In nucleotide form, the sequence is TGCAGCGCGGAGTCGAACCCCGGGGAGCTGTTTTTT. Its coded protein is CSAESNPGELFF.